Listed here are 3 T cell receptor beta chains from one sample, sequenced in a study of T cell repertoires in cytomegalovirus infection. TCRdb fed the reads into MiXCR, producing one record per CDR3 protein. This sample has 300,000 or so distinct CDR3 sequences, with around 10% found just once. The specimen was PBMCs. The receptor source for this set is a human donor in good health (CMV status not recorded). Some clones in this sample may be carry-over from other donors' samples.

A word on this clonotype: A read error may explain this, as a much larger clone is one base away. The V and J genes are TRBV7-9 and TRBJ2-1; 11 bases agree with TRBD2. The CDR3 is 18 residues long. The germline CDR1 and CDR2 sequences are SEHNR and FQNEAQ (reference sequence). CDR3 DNA: TGTGCCAGCAGCTTACTCCCTCTAGCGGGGGGCCGCTACAAGGAGCAGTTCTTC. Its protein is CASSLLPLAGGRYKEQFF. Using reference TRBV7-9 and TRBJ2-1 for the parts outside the CDR3, the full variable domain is DTGVSQNPRHKITKRGQNVTFRCDPISEHNRLYWYRQTLGQGPEFLTYFQNEAQLEKSRLLSDRFSAERPKGSFSTLEIQRTEQGDSAMYLCASSLLPLAGGRYKEQFFGPGTRLTVL.

This clonotype has a count of ten or more. V usage is TRBV25-1 and J usage is TRBJ1-4; 7 bases map to TRBD1. The junction had 12 bases not matched to a gene; V was cut back by 6 bases and J by 11 bases. The CDR3 consists of 14 residues. Germline assignment: CDR1 MGHDK and CDR2 SYGVNS. The DNA of the CDR3 is TGTGCCAGCAGCTCCGAAGGGGACAGAATTAAACTGTTTTTT. Protein product: CASSSEGDRIKLFF.

This clonotype has a handful of counts. The rearrangement uses TRBV28 and TRBJ2-1, with a tentative D call TRBD2 (6 bases). Germline lookup yields CDR1 MDHEN and CDR2 SYDVKM. There are 15 residues in the CDR3. V lost 3 bases, J lost 6 bases, and 15 bases lay in between. Here the CDR3 reads CASSLSIPSANEQFF. The DNA for the CDR3 is TGTGCCAGCAGTTTGTCGATCCCTAGCGCCAATGAGCAGTTCTTC. Combining the CDR3 with reference TRBV28 and TRBJ2-1 gives the whole variable domain DVKVTQSSRYLVKRTGEKVFLECVQDMDHENMFWYRQDPGLGLRLIYFSYDVKMKEKGDIPEGYSVSREKKERFSLILESASTNQTSMYLCASSLSIPSANEQFFGPGTRLTVL.